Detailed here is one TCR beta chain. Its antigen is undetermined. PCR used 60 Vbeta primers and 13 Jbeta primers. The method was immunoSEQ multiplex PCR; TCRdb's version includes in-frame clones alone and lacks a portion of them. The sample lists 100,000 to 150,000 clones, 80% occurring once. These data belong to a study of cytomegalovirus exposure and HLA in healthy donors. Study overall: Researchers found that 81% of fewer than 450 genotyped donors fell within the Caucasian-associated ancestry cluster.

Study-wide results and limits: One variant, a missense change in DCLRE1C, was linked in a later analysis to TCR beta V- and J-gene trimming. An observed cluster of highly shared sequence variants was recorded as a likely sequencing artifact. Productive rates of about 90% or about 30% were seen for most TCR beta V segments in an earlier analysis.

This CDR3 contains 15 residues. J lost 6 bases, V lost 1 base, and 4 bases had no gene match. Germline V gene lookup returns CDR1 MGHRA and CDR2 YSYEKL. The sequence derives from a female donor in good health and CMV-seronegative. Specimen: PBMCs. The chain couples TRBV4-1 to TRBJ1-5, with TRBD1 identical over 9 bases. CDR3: CASSQVTGGGQPQHF. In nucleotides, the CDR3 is TGCGCCAGCAGCCAAGTAACAGGGGGCGGTCAGCCCCAGCATTTT.